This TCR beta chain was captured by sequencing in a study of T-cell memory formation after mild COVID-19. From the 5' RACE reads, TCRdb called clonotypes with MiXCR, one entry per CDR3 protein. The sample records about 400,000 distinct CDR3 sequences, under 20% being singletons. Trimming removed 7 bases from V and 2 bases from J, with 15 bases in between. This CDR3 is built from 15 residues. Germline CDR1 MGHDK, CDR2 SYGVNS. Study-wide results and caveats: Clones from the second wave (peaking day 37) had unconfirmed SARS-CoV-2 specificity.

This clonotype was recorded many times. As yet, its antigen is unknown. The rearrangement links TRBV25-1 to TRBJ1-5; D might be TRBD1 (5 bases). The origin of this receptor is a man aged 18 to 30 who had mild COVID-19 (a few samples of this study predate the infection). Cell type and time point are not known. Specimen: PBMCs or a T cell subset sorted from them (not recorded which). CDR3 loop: CASTGERGGNQPQHF. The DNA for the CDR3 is TGTGCCAGCACCGGAGAAAGGGGAGGCAATCAGCCCCAGCATTTT. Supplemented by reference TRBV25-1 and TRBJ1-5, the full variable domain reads EADIYQTPRYLVIGTGKKITLECSQTMGHDKMYWYQQDPGMELHLIHYSYGVNSTEKGDLSSESTVSRIRTEHFPLTLESARPSHTSQYLCASTGERGGNQPQHFGDGTRLSIL.